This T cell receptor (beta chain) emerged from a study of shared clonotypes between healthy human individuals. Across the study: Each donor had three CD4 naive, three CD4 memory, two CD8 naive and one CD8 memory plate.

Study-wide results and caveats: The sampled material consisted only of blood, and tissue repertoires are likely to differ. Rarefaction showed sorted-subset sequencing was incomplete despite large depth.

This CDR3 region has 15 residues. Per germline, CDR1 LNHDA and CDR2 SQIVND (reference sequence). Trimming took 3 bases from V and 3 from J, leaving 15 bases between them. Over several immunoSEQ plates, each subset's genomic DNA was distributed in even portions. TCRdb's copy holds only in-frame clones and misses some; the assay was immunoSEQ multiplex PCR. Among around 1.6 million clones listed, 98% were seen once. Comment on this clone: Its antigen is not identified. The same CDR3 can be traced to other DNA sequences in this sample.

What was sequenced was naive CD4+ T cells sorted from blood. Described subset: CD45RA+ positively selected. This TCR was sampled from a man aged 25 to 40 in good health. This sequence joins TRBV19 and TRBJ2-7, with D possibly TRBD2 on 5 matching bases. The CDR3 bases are TGTGCCAGTAGTATCCTCTCGGGGAGAGGCTACGAGCAGTACTTC. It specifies CASSILSGRGYEQYF.